This T cell receptor beta chain was sequenced for a study of OX40 agonist ivuxolimab in advanced cancers. The study's findings and limits: Clonal expansion was seen in CD4+ and CD8+ blood T cells by week 6 at 0.1 to 3.0 mg/kg. Antigen targets of the expanded peripheral T cells went undetermined.

Trimming pared 0 bases from V and 4 bases from J, leaving 13 bases between. Looked up from germline, CDR1 is SGHDT and CDR2 is YYEEEE. The CDR3 runs to 15 residues. Peripheral blood came from all dose cohorts at three timepoints. Notes on this clone: The antigen is unknown.

Produced via immunoSEQ multiplex PCR; TCRdb's table is partial and in-frame only. The top ten clones hold over 0.55% of a sample with roughly 77,000 clones, just under 95% of them seen once. The clonotype originates from an adult with an advanced solid tumor such as melanoma, head and neck, liver or kidney cancer. The rearrangement uses TRBV5-6 and TRBJ1-2; D remains unclear. Here the sequenced sample was CD4+ or CD8+ T cells sorted from blood, taken in a trial of the OX40 agonist ivuxolimab. The DNA of the CDR3 is TGTGCCAGCAGCTTGGCCAGTCCCTTTGGCTATGGCTACACCTTC. Protein product: CASSLASPFGYGYTF.